Included here is one TCR beta chain sequence, with context. The method was immunoSEQ multiplex PCR; TCRdb's version includes in-frame clones alone and lacks a portion of them. The data hold over 50,000 clones, with around 90% observed a single time. The sample belongs to a study of T cell changes during pregnancy in multiple sclerosis. Sample: peripheral blood, taken in the first trimester of pregnancy. The receptor was isolated from a female donor with multiple sclerosis, enrolled in a pregnancy study.

This chain's CDR3 is CASSLTANYGYTF. DNA for the CDR3: TGTGCCAGCAGCTTAACAGCTAACTATGGCTACACCTTC. This rearrangement joins TRBV7-9 to TRBJ1-2; D remains ambiguous. The germline V gene encodes CDR1 SEHNR and CDR2 FQNEAQ (reference sequence). With 2 bases removed from V and 0 bases from J, the gap between germline ends came to 4 bases. The CDR3 is 13 residues long.